This TCR beta chain appears in the sequencing data of a study of blood T cell repertoires in COVID-19. Study-wide context: COVID-19 samples collected from the United States, Italy and Spain covered acute and convalescent phases. Sample material is recorded as cDNA or gDNA derived from T cells, B-cell-depleted T cells, or PBMCs.

Methods used by the authors: Estimation of nucleated cell counts relied on the amplification of reference gene primers. Generated by immunoSEQ multiplex PCR, the TCRdb table keeps only in-frame clones and is missing some. That table furnishes V, J and clone size, whereas the DNA furnished D and trimming. The sample lists roughly 73,000 clones, 70% to 90% seen once, with 1.3% to 1.5% in the top ten. In germline, CDR1 is SGHAT, CDR2 FQNNGV. The V and J ends lost 4 bases and 7 bases, in that order; junction bases with no gene match: 0. The length of the CDR3 is 13 residues. The receptor was derived from a human donor in a cohort sampled during active COVID-19. V is TRBV11-2 and J is TRBJ2-1, with TRBD2 matching 11 bases. Source material: peripheral blood. CDR3 sequence: CASSWTSGNEQFF. The CDR3 coding sequence is TGTGCCAGCAGCTGGACTAGCGGGAATGAGCAGTTCTTC. The full variable domain, completed using reference TRBV11-2 and TRBJ2-1, is EAGVAQSPRYKIIEKRQSVAFWCNPISGHATLYWYQQILGQGPKLLIQFQNNGVVDDSQLPKDRFSAERLKGVDSTLKIQPAKLEDSAVYLCASSWTSGNEQFFGPGTRLTVL.